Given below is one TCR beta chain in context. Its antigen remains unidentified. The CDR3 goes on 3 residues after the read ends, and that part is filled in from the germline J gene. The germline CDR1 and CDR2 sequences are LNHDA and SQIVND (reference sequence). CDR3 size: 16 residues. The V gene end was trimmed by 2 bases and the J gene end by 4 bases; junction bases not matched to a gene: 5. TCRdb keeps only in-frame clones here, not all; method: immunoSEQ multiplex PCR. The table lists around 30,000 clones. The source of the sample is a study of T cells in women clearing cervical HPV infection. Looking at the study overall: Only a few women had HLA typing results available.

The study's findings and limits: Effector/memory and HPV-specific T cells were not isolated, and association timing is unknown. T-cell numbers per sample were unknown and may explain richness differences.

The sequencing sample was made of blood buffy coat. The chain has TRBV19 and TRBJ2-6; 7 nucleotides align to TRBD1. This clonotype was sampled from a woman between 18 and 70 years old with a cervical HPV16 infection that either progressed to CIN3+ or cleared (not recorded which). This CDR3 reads CASSIQQGTGANVLTF. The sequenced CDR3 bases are TGTGCCAGTAGTATACAACAGGGGACGGGGGCCAACGTC.